The 6 T cell receptor beta chains reported below all come from one sample, sequenced in a study of shared clonotypes between healthy human individuals. The method was immunoSEQ multiplex PCR; TCRdb's version includes in-frame clones alone and lacks a portion of them. The table shows hundreds of thousands of clones, with around three quarters occurring only once. The sequenced sample consisted of PBMCs. All receptors come from a woman aged 40 to 50 in good health. Some clones in this sample may be carry-over from other donors' samples.

In this sample, this clone turned up a few times. The chain combines TRBV9 with TRBJ2-1; TRBD2 agrees at 10 bases. After removal of 4 bases from V and 0 bases from J, the junction contained 7 bases not matched to a gene. The germline CDR1 and CDR2 sequences are SGDLS and YYNGEE. This CDR3 has 17 amino acids. This CDR3 reads CASSPRTSGSSYNEQFF. The DNA of the CDR3 is TGTGCCAGCAGCCCGAGGACTAGCGGTAGCTCCTACAATGAGCAGTTCTTC.

The rearrangement uses TRBV7-8 and TRBJ2-5; D unclear. V lost 2 bases and J lost 5, with 9 bases in between. CDR3 length equals 13 residues. In germline, CDR1 is SGHVS, CDR2 FQNEAQ. CDR3 in amino acids: CASSLRMLETQYF. The CDR3 DNA is TGTGCCAGCAGCTTACGGATGTTGGAGACCCAGTACTTC.

Only a few counts were recorded for this clone. It is unclear where the CDR3 begins or ends on the DNA, so no DNA is shown, and the CDR3 is as TCRdb lists it. The chain links TRBV6-5 to TRBJ2-4. With termini counted, the CDR3 has 13 amino acids. Per the germline V gene, CDR1 is MNHEY and CDR2 is SVGAGI. The CDR3 reads CASSSSGRGIQYF.

J is TRBJ1-5 and V is TRBV7-2; D possibly corresponds to TRBD1 (5 bases). Trimming removed 0 bases at V and 5 bases at J, with 5 bases between. Germline-derived CDR1 and CDR2 are SGHTA and FQGNSA. This CDR3 has 13 amino acids. The CDR3 sequence is CASSLARDQPQHF. The CDR3 nucleotides read TGTGCCAGCAGCTTAGCCAGGGATCAGCCCCAGCATTTT.

The chain combines TRBV5-1 with TRBJ2-5; TRBD1 matches at 10 bases. V shed 2 bases and J 3 bases; nucleotides not matched to a gene: 10. The germline V gene has CDR1 SGHRS and CDR2 YFSETQ. The CDR3 contains 17 residues. The CDR3 nucleotides read TGCGCCAGCAGCTTAATCCCGACAGGGGGCGTGAAAGAGACCCAGTACTTC. Amino acids: CASSLIPTGGVKETQYF.

This clone was seen many times. This chain links TRBV28 with TRBJ2-7; the D gene is possibly TRBD1 (6 bases). The V end lost 2 bases, the J end lost 2 bases, and 10 bases lay between the germline ends. The CDR3 sequence is 14 residues long. Germline assignment: CDR1 MDHEN and CDR2 SYDVKM. The CDR3 spells CASSLGGLTYEQYF. The CDR3 DNA is TGTGCCAGCAGTTTAGGGGGCCTGACCTACGAGCAGTACTTC.